A selection of T cell receptor beta chains follows, all from one sample in a study of blood T cell repertoires in COVID-19. Measured with immunoSEQ multiplex PCR; TCRdb has only the in-frame clones, and not every one. The top ten clones hold about 2.1% of a sample with about 270,000 clones, more than 75% of them seen once. What was sequenced was PBMCs or T cells enriched from blood (not recorded which). These receptors were taken from a woman aged 35 to 49 with acute COVID-19. Each CDR3 is given with its conserved first and last residue. D genes are given only for firm matches. Clone size, where shown, is once, few, many, or a class for clones that have expanded.

>NA|TRBD1|TRBJ2-1|TRBV18
TGTGCCAGCTCAAGGGACAGCTCCTACAATGAGCAGTTCTTC
CASSRDSSYNEQFF
>NA|TRBD1|TRBJ2-5|TRBV3-1/TRBV3-2
TGTGCCAGCAGCCCGGTCCCGGGACAGCTCCTAGAGACCCAGTACTTC
CASSPVPGQLLETQYF
>NA|TRBD2|TRBJ2-1|TRBV11-2
TGTGCCAGCAGCTTAGAAAGCTTAGCGGGAGGTGAGCAGTTCTTC
CASSLESLAGGEQFF
>NA|TRBD1|TRBJ1-4|TRBV7-8
TGTGCCAGCAGCTTAAACAGGGGAGCAACTAATGAAAAACTGTTTTTT
CASSLNRGATNEKLFF
>NA|TRBD1|TRBJ1-4|TRBV25-1
TGTGCCAGCAGTGTTCCGACAGGGGGCCGGGAAAAACTGTTTTTT
CASSVPTGGREKLFF
>NA|TRBD1|TRBJ1-2|TRBV4-1
TGCGCCAGCAGCCAAGATCACGGCGGGACAGCCAAGAATGGCTACACCTTC
CASSQDHGGTAKNGYTF
>once|NA|TRBJ1-1|TRBV5-8
TGTGCCAGCCGAGCCCCGGGGACCGCGGGGACTGAAGCTTTCTTT
CASRAPGTAGTEAFF
>NA|NA|TRBJ1-1|TRBV11-3
TGTGCCAGCAGCTTATCAACGTCTTCCGGGAATAAAGCTTTCTTT
CASSLSTSSGNKAFF
>NA|NA|TRBJ2-2|TRBV4-1
TGCGCCAGCAGGACGGACAGCTACACCGGGGAGCTGTTTTTT
CASRTDSYTGELFF
>NA|NA|TRBJ1-3|TRBV10-3
TGTGCCATCAGTGACCCCAACCACAGTTACTCTGGAAACACCATATATTTT
CAISDPNHSYSGNTIYF
>NA|TRBD1|TRBJ1-6|TRBV11-2
TGTGCCAGCAGCCCCGGACAGGGAGTATCACCCCTCCACTTT
CASSPGQGVSPLHF
>NA|NA|TRBJ1-2|TRBV29-1
TGCAGCGTTGAAGACACAGTATATGGCTACACCTTC
CSVEDTVYGYTF
>NA|TRBD1|TRBJ1-2|TRBV11-3
TGTGCCAGCAGCTTGACTCCAGCCGGGACAGTCTATGGCTACACCTTC
CASSLTPAGTVYGYTF
>NA|NA|TRBJ2-4|TRBV4-3
TGCGCCAGCAGCCAAGATCGAGGGTTTTCGAACATTCAGTACTTC
CASSQDRGFSNIQYF
>NA|NA|TRBJ2-2|TRBV7-8
TGTGCCAGCAGCTTAACGGCTCGGGGACATGACACCGGGGAGCTGTTTTTT
CASSLTARGHDTGELFF
>NA|TRBD1|TRBJ1-5|TRBV19
TGTGCCAGTAGCTATGACAGGGCCGGGGGCAATCAGCCCCAGCATTTT
CASSYDRAGGNQPQHF
>NA|NA|TRBJ2-5|TRBV9
TGTGCCAGCAGCTTTCGGGGTACAAGAGAAGAGACCCAGTACTTC
CASSFRGTREETQYF
>NA|NA|TRBJ1-2|TRBV19
TGTGCCAGTAGTCCCCGTCTTTCAGCTAACTATGGCTACACCTTC
CASSPRLSANYGYTF
>NA|NA|TRBJ1-2|TRBV18
TGTGCCAGCTCACCCGGGGATGACTATGGCTACACCTTC
CASSPGDDYGYTF
>NA|TRBD1|TRBJ1-5|TRBV19
TGTGCCACCGAGGGGGACAGGGGGCACCTCTGGGGCAATCAGCCCCAGCATTTT
CATEGDRGHLWGNQPQHF
>NA|NA|TRBJ1-1|TRBV24-1
TGTGCCACCATGAGCAGGCCAAACACTGAAGCTTTCTTT
CATMSRPNTEAFF
>NA|NA|TRBJ1-1|TRBV5-1
TGCGCCAGTAAACACCGAATGAACACTGAAGCTTTCTTT
CASKHRMNTEAFF
>NA|NA|TRBJ2-1|TRBV4-1
TGCGCCAGCAGCCAGGAGGGACTTCCCTACAATGAGCAGTTCTTC
CASSQEGLPYNEQFF
>NA|NA|TRBJ1-2|TRBV6-6
TGTGCCAGCACCCAGAGGGGGGGTGGCTACACCTTC
CASTQRGGGYTF
>NA|TRBD2|TRBJ2-5|TRBV7-3
TGTGCCAGCAGCTTAAGGGGGAGGGAACAAGAGACCCAGTACTTC
CASSLRGREQETQYF
>NA|NA|TRBJ2-1|TRBV29-1
TGCAGCGTTGAACGCTCGCAGGGGCACTACAATGAGCAGTTCTTC
CSVERSQGHYNEQFF
>NA|NA|TRBJ2-5|TRBV12-3/TRBV12-4
TGTGCCAGCAGATCAGGGTCACAAGAGACCCAGTACTTC
CASRSGSQETQYF
>once|TRBD1|TRBJ1-6|TRBV5-1
TGCGCCAGCAGCTCGGTCCCGACAGGGGTGGGTTCACCCCTCCACTTT
CASSSVPTGVGSPLHF
>NA|TRBD2|TRBJ2-2|TRBV29-1
TGCAGCGTCCTCGGACTAGCGGGGTTAAACACCGGGGAGCTGTTTTTT
CSVLGLAGLNTGELFF
>NA|NA|TRBJ2-1|TRBV3-1/TRBV3-2
TGTGCCAGCAGACCCCCCGGGGATGAGCAGTTCTTC
CASRPPGDEQFF
>NA|NA|TRBJ2-5|TRBV5-1
TGCGCCAGCAGGCTTCAACCGGGAAAAAAAGAGACCCAGTACTTC
CASRLQPGKKETQYF
>NA|TRBD1|TRBJ2-3|TRBV5-1
TGCGCCAGCCAGAGGGACAGGGCAAGCACAGATACGCAGTATTTT
CASQRDRASTDTQYF
>once|TRBD1|TRBJ1-5|TRBV19
TGTGCCAGTAGTCCTGGACAGGGACTTCGCAATCAGCCCCAGCATTTT
CASSPGQGLRNQPQHF
>NA|TRBD2|TRBJ2-2|TRBV11-3
TGTGCCAGCAGCCCGACTAGCGGACTTGGGGAGCTGTTTTTT
CASSPTSGLGELFF
>NA|NA|TRBJ1-3|TRBV18
TGTGCCAGCTCACTCCAGGATCTCTCTGGAAACACCATATATTTT
CASSLQDLSGNTIYF
>few|TRBD1|TRBJ2-6|TRBV4-3
TGCGCCAGCAGCCAAGGAGTGACAGGGTCTGGGTCTGGGGCCAACGTCCTGACTTTC
CASSQGVTGSGSGANVLTF
>NA|TRBD2|TRBJ2-7|TRBV7-9
TGTGCCAGCAGCCGCGGCGGGGGAGGCTACGAGCAGTACTTC
CASSRGGGGYEQYF
>NA|NA|TRBJ2-5|TRBV5-4
TGTGCCAGCAGCTTGCGGGGAGCTAGTATCAACCAAGAGACCCAGTACTTC
CASSLRGASINQETQYF
>once|NA|TRBJ2-7|TRBV19
TGTGCCAGTAGTATGGGAGGGGGACTGAGCTCCTACGAGCAGTACTTC
CASSMGGGLSSYEQYF
>NA|NA|TRBJ1-2|TRBV6-1
TGTGCCAGCAGTGAACAGCCAGGGTGGGGCTACACCTTC
CASSEQPGWGYTF
>NA|TRBD2|TRBJ2-1|TRBV19
TGTGCCAGTACCTTAGGGCTAGCGGACTACAATGAGCAGTTCTTC
CASTLGLADYNEQFF
>NA|TRBD1|TRBJ2-4|TRBV7-3
TGTGCCAGCAGCTTAGGACAGGGAAACATTCAGTACTTC
CASSLGQGNIQYF
>NA|NA|TRBJ2-2|TRBV3-1/TRBV3-2
TGTGCCAGCAGCCAAGTTAGCACCGGGGAGCTGTTTTTT
CASSQVSTGELFF
>NA|NA|TRBJ2-5|TRBV9
TGTGCCAGCAGCACACGGCACAGGGATGTGGAGACCCAGTACTTC
CASSTRHRDVETQYF
>NA|NA|TRBJ1-2|TRBV28
TGTGCCAGCAGCCCCGGGACAAAGAGCTATGGCTACACCTTC
CASSPGTKSYGYTF
>once|NA|TRBJ2-1|TRBV5-6
TGTGCCAGCAGTCAGGGGTACAATGAGCAGTTCTTC
CASSQGYNEQFF
>NA|TRBD1|TRBJ2-5|TRBV11-3
TGTGCCAGCAGCCCCCGACAGGGGGAAGAGACCCAGTACTTC
CASSPRQGEETQYF
>NA|TRBD1|TRBJ1-5|TRBV28
TGTGCCAGCACCCGCGGCGGGGCAGGGGGGCATCAGCCCCAGCATTTT
CASTRGGAGGHQPQHF
>NA|TRBD1|TRBJ2-5|TRBV11-1
TGTGCCAGCAGCTCAACGCCAGGGGGAGAGACCCAGTACTTC
CASSSTPGGETQYF
>NA|NA|TRBJ2-2|TRBV2
TGTGCCAGCACCCTACAGGAATCGAACACCGGGGAGCTGTTTTTT
CASTLQESNTGELFF
>few|NA|TRBJ2-7|TRBV2
TGTGCCAGCAGGGGGGCCCTGTCCCACGAGCAGTACTTC
CASRGALSHEQYF
>NA|NA|TRBJ1-4|TRBV18
TGTGCCAGCTCACCACCGGGCCCCTCCGGTGAAAAACTGTTTTTT
CASSPPGPSGEKLFF
>NA|TRBD1|TRBJ2-1|TRBV7-9
TGTGCCAGCACCTATGGACAGGGCAATGAGCAGTTCTTC
CASTYGQGNEQFF